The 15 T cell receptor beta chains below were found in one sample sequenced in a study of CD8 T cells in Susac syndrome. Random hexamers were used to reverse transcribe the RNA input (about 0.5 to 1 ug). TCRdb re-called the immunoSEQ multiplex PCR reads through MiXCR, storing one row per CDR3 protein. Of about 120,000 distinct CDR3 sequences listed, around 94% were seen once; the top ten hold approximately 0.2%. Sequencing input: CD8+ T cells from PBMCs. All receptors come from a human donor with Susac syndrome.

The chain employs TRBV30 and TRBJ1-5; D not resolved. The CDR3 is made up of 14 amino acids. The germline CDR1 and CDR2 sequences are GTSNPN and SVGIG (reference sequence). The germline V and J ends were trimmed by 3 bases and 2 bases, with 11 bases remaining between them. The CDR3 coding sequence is TGTGCCTGGAGCTTAAGCTTAGGCAATCAGCCCCAGCATTTT. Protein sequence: CAWSLSLGNQPQHF.

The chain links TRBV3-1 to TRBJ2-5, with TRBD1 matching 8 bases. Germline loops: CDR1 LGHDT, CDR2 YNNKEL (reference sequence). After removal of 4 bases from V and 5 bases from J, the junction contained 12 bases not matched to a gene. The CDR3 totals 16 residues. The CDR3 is CASSPKTGEEGETQYF. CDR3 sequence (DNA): TGTGCCAGCAGCCCAAAGACAGGGGAGGAAGGGGAGACCCAGTACTTC.

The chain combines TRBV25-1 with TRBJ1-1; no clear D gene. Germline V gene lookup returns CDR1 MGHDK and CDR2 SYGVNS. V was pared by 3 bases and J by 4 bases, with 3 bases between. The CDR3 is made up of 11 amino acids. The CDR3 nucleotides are TGTGCCAGCAGTGATGGCACTGAAGCTTTCTTT. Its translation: CASSDGTEAFF. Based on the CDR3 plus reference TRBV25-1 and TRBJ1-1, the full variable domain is EADIYQTPRYLVIGTGKKITLECSQTMGHDKMYWYQQDPGMELHLIHYSYGVNSTEKGDLSSESTVSRIRTEHFPLTLESARPSHTSQYLCASSDGTEAFFGQGTRLTVV.

The CDR3 here is CASSLEVVRYTEAFF. The CDR3 DNA is TGTGCCAGCAGCTTAGAGGTGGTCAGATACACTGAAGCTTTCTTT. The chain links TRBV7-2 to TRBJ1-1; D uncertain. The CDR3 length is 15 residues. Germline V lookup: CDR1 SGHTA, CDR2 FQGNSA. V shed 1 base and J shed 3 bases, with 12 bases lying between them.

The CDR3 DNA reads TGTGCCAGCAGCGTAAACACACAGGGTGCGACAGATACGCAGTATTTT. Protein: CASSVNTQGATDTQYF. J is TRBJ2-3 and V is TRBV9, with D possibly being TRBD1 (6 bases). V was shortened by 1 base and J by 3 bases, with 15 bases between the two germline ends. This CDR3 spans 16 amino acids. Germline V gene lookup returns CDR1 SGDLS and CDR2 YYNGEE.

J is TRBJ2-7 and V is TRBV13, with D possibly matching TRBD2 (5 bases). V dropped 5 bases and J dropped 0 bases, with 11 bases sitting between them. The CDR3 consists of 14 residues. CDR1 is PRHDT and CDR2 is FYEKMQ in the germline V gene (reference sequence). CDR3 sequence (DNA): TGTGCCAGCAGCGTCACCGGGATCTCCTACGAGCAGTACTTC. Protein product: CASSVTGISYEQYF.

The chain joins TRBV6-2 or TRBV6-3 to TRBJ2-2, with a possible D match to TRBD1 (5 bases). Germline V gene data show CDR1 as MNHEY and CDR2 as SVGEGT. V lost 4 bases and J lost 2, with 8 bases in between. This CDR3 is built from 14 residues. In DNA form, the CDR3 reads TGTGCCAGCAGTTCCGGACAAAACACCGGGGAGCTGTTTTTT. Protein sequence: CASSSGQNTGELFF.

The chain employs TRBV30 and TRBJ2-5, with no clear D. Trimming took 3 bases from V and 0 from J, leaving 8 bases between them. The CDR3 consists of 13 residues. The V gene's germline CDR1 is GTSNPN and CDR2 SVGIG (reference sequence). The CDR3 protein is CAWRAGYQETQYF. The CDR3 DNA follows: TGTGCCTGGAGGGCTGGGTACCAAGAGACCCAGTACTTC.

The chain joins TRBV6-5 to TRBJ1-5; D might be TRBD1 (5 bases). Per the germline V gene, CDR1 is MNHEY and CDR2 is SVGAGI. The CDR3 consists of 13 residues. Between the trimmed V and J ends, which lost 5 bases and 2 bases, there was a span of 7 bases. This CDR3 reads CASSARGNQPQHF. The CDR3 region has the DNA TGTGCCAGCAGTGCCAGGGGCAATCAGCCCCAGCATTTT.

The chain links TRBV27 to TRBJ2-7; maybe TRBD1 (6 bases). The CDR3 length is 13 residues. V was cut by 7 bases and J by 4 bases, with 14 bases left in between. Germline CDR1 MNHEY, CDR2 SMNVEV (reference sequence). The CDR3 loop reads CASTRGGGYEQYF. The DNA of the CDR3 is TGTGCCAGCACCCGAGGGGGTGGTTACGAGCAGTACTTC.

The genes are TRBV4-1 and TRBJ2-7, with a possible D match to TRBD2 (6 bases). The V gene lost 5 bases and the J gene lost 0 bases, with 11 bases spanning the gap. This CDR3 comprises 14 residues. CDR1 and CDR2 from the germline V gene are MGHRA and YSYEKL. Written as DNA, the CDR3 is TGCGCCAGCAGCTCCAGCGGGCCCTCCTACGAGCAGTACTTC. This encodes CASSSSGPSYEQYF.

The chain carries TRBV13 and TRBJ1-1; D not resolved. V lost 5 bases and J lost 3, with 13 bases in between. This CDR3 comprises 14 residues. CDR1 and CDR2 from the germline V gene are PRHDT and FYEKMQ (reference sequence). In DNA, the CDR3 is TGTGCCAGCAGCGCCTTCGGGGTTCACACTGAAGCTTTCTTT. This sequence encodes CASSAFGVHTEAFF.

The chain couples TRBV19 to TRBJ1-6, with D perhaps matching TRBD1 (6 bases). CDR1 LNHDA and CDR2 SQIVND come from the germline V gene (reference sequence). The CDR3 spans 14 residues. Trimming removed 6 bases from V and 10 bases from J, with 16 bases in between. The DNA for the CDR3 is TGTGCCAGTAGGCTGACAGGTGGTGGATCACCCCTCCACTTT. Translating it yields CASRLTGGGSPLHF.

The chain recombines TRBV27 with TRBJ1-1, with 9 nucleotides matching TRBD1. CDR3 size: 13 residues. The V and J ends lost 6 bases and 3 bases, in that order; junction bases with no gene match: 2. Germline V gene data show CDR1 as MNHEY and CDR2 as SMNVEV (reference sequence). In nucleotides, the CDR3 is TGTGCCAGCAGGACAGGGGGAGACACTGAAGCTTTCTTT. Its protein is CASRTGGDTEAFF.

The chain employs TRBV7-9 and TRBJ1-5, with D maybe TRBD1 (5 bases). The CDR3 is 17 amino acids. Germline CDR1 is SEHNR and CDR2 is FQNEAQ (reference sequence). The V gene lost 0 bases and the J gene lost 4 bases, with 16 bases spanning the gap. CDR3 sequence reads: CASSLALLGTGNQPQHF. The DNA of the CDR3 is TGTGCCAGCAGCTTAGCTTTGTTGGGGACCGGGAATCAGCCCCAGCATTTT. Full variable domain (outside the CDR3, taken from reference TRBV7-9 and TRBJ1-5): DTGVSQNPRHKITKRGQNVTFRCDPISEHNRLYWYRQTLGQGPEFLTYFQNEAQLEKSRLLSDRFSAERPKGSFSTLEIQRTEQGDSAMYLCASSLALLGTGNQPQHFGDGTRLSIL.